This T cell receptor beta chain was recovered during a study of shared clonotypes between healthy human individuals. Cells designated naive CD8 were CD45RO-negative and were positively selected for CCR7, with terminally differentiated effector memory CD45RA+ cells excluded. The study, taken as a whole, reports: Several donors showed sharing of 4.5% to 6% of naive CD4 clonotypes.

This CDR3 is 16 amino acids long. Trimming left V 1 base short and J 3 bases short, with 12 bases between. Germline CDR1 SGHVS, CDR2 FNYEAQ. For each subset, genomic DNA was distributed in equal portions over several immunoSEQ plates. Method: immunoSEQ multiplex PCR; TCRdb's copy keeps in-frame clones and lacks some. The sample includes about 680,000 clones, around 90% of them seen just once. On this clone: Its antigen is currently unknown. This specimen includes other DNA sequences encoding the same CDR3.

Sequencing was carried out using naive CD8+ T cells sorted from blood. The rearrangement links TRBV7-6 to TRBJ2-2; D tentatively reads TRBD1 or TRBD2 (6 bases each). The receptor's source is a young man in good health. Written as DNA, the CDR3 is TGTGCCAGCAGCTTAGTTTCAGGGGAGGACACCGGGGAGCTGTTTTTT. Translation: CASSLVSGEDTGELFF.